This is a list of T cell receptor beta chains from one sample in a study of T cells in Graves' hyperthyroidism and ophthalmopathy. Each CDR3 protein is one row after TCRdb ran MiXCR on the multiplex PCR reads. The repertoire holds hundreds of thousands of distinct CDR3 sequences, with more than 12% as singletons. Sequenced sample: blood. These receptor sequences come from a woman aged 45-60 years with Graves' ophthalmopathy. CDR3s include the opening cysteine and the closing phenylalanine or tryptophan. The D gene is left open where the match is weak.

J: TRBJ1-1
D: .
length: 14
V: TRBV2
CDR3: CASSTRVANTEAFF

J: TRBJ2-2
D: .
length: 15
V: TRBV28
CDR3: CASSALTDGTGELFF

J: TRBJ2-2
D: TRBD2
length: 17
V: TRBV6-2/TRBV6-3
CDR3: CASSYELAGTNTGELFF

J: TRBJ1-5
D: TRBD1
length: 14
V: TRBV7-9
CDR3: CASRVTGVIRPQHF

J: TRBJ1-3
D: .
length: 17
V: TRBV28
CDR3: CASSLYKPGPAGNTIYF

J: TRBJ1-2
D: TRBD1
length: 13
V: TRBV27
CDR3: CASSRRQGGGYTF

J: TRBJ1-6
D: .
length: 15
V: TRBV19
CDR3: CASSIWGRGNSPLHF

J: TRBJ2-2
D: .
length: 16
V: TRBV7-2
CDR3: CASSFKGRDYTGELFF

J: TRBJ1-5
D: .
length: 15
V: TRBV6-1
CDR3: CASSESGGLEQPQHF

J: TRBJ2-7
D: TRBD2
length: 15
V: TRBV18
CDR3: CASSPPLVGRDEQYF

J: TRBJ2-7
D: TRBD2
length: 18
V: TRBV28
CDR3: CASSLEVLAAGSSYEQYF

J: TRBJ2-7
D: TRBD2
length: 16
V: TRBV20-1
CDR3: CSARVRLAGGPAEQYF

J: TRBJ2-1
D: .
length: 13
V: TRBV29-1
CDR3: CSVYRGPSDEQFF

J: TRBJ1-2
D: .
length: 15
V: TRBV7-2
CDR3: CASSGGDLLNYGYAF

J: TRBJ2-7
D: .
length: 16
V: TRBV11-2
CDR3: CASSLEYGINAYEQYF

J: TRBJ1-1
D: .
length: 14
V: TRBV30
CDR3: CAWSESTENTEAFF

J: TRBJ2-1
D: TRBD2
length: 13
V: TRBV20-1
CDR3: CTLGLAGVNEQFF

J: TRBJ2-7
D: TRBD1
length: 15
V: TRBV7-9
CDR3: CASSPDRGRPYEQYF

J: TRBJ2-6
D: .
length: 18
V: TRBV6-1
CDR3: CASSRKRGTGYGANVLTF

J: TRBJ1-1
D: .
length: 14
V: TRBV9
CDR3: CASSVATLDTEAFF

J: TRBJ2-5
D: TRBD2
length: 17
V: TRBV5-6
CDR3: CASSFMVLAGVRETQYF

J: TRBJ2-1
D: .
length: 16
V: TRBV4-3
CDR3: CASSQDPEGSYNEQFF

J: TRBJ2-6
D: TRBD1
length: 17
V: TRBV28
CDR3: CASSQYAGGTGANVLTF

J: TRBJ1-2
D: TRBD1
length: 16
V: TRBV11-3
CDR3: CASSLSGQGFNYGYTF

J: TRBJ2-1
D: TRBD2
length: 15
V: TRBV7-2
CDR3: CASSSQAGEGYEQFF

J: TRBJ1-3
D: TRBD1
length: 20
V: TRBV6-1
CDR3: CASRAGTGKQLQISGNTIYF

J: TRBJ2-5
D: TRBD2
length: 14
V: TRBV11-2
CDR3: CASSSGLAQETQYF

J: TRBJ1-2
D: .
length: 15
V: TRBV19
CDR3: CASSIRVRGGYGYTF

J: TRBJ1-2
D: .
length: 15
V: TRBV28
CDR3: CASSPRVGVEYGYTF

J: TRBJ2-1
D: TRBD2
length: 16
V: TRBV20-1
CDR3: CSARPLSSGRHNEQFF

J: TRBJ2-3
D: TRBD2
length: 16
V: TRBV4-1
CDR3: CASSQRLAGDTDTQYF

J: TRBJ2-7
D: TRBD2
length: 15
V: TRBV9
CDR3: CASSATGTSFYEQYF

J: TRBJ2-7
D: .
length: 17
V: TRBV6-5
CDR3: CASSYTITTGTPYEQYF

J: TRBJ1-2
D: .
length: 13
V: TRBV20-1
CDR3: CSLGRKGRVGYTF

J: TRBJ2-7
D: TRBD2
length: 16
V: TRBV7-9
CDR3: CASSLAGLAGVYEQYF

J: TRBJ2-7
D: TRBD2
length: 14
V: TRBV7-2
CDR3: CASSSGLAVYEQYF

J: TRBJ2-3
D: .
length: 15
V: TRBV5-1
CDR3: CASSQTGPTWDTQYF

J: TRBJ2-3
D: .
length: 15
V: TRBV7-3
CDR3: CASSLIGAGTDTQYF

J: TRBJ2-7
D: .
length: 15
V: TRBV28
CDR3: CASSPVTGLMDEQYF

J: TRBJ1-1
D: .
length: 14
V: TRBV5-4
CDR3: CASSLDQGRTEAFF

J: TRBJ1-1
D: .
length: 16
V: TRBV3-1
CDR3: CASSHAHRNRGVEAFF

J: TRBJ2-1
D: .
length: 13
V: TRBV7-3
CDR3: CASSKMGYDEQFF

J: TRBJ2-1
D: TRBD2
length: 15
V: TRBV2
CDR3: CASSDLAGVLNEQFF

J: TRBJ2-7
D: TRBD2
length: 15
V: TRBV7-2
CDR3: CASSLRLAGLDEQYF

J: TRBJ2-2
D: TRBD1
length: 16
V: TRBV28
CDR3: CASSSLRQGDTGELFF

J: TRBJ2-3
D: .
length: 18
V: TRBV4-3
CDR3: CASSQGLGGDYSTDTQYF

J: TRBJ1-3
D: .
length: 14
V: TRBV12-3/TRBV12-4
CDR3: CASRRDFSGNTIYF

J: TRBJ2-5
D: .
length: 16
V: TRBV20-1
CDR3: CSARNPLLAFQETQYF

J: TRBJ1-2
D: .
length: 14
V: TRBV6-2/TRBV6-3
CDR3: CASSYAQVRYGYTF

J: TRBJ2-7
D: TRBD1
length: 14
V: TRBV27
CDR3: CATSAGTGGDEQYF

J: TRBJ2-7
D: .
length: 13
V: TRBV2
CDR3: CASSEEDRLKQYF

J: TRBJ1-5
D: TRBD1
length: 17
V: TRBV7-2
CDR3: CASSLARDRHSNQPQHF

J: TRBJ1-2
D: .
length: 15
V: TRBV12-3/TRBV12-4
CDR3: CASTIQSGVNYGYTF

J: TRBJ1-1
D: .
length: 16
V: TRBV7-9
CDR3: CASSSDQVGPNTEAFF

J: TRBJ2-7
D: TRBD2
length: 15
V: TRBV6-5
CDR3: CASSYRRLAPYEQYF